The sequence of this T cell receptor beta chain was determined in a study of blood T cell repertoires in COVID-19. The overall study: Nucleic acid was either cDNA or gDNA, and it came from T cells, B-cell-depleted T cells, or PBMCs.

TCRdb's table, derived via immunoSEQ multiplex PCR, lists solely in-frame clones and lacks some. The profile shows more than 95,000 clones, 75% to 95% of them singletons. This clone has ten or more counts. The V and J ends lost 2 bases and 8 bases, in that order; junction bases with no gene match: 13. The germline V gene has CDR1 GTSNPN and CDR2 SVGIG (reference sequence). This CDR3 is built from 17 residues. The material sequenced was peripheral blood. The TCR sequence derives from a human donor with active COVID-19. The donor label of this sample is uncertain. This chain uses TRBV30 with TRBJ2-2, with 11 positions matching TRBD2. CDR3 region: CAWSQLAGGFVKGELFF. The CDR3 DNA reads as TGTGCCTGGAGTCAATTAGCGGGGGGGTTTGTTAAAGGGGAGCTGTTTTTT.